This T cell receptor beta chain emerged from a study of cytomegalovirus exposure and HLA in healthy donors. The trim removed 3 bases at V and 3 bases at J, leaving 8 bases unmatched. CDR1 MGHDK and CDR2 SYGVNS come from the germline V gene. This CDR3 spans 16 amino acids. The primer mix had 60 Vbeta and 13 Jbeta primers. Using immunoSEQ multiplex PCR, the repertoire was profiled, and TCRdb retains in-frame clones only, with some absent. The table records roughly 190,000 clones, over 60% of them present only once. This sequence originates from a woman between 40 and 50 years old in good health and CMV-seronegative. V is TRBV25-1 and J is TRBJ1-2, with 9 bases fitting TRBD1. The specimen was PBMCs. The CDR3 is CASSDRYWDRDYGYTF. CDR3 in DNA: TGTGCCAGCAGTGATAGGTACTGGGACAGGGACTATGGCTACACCTTC.